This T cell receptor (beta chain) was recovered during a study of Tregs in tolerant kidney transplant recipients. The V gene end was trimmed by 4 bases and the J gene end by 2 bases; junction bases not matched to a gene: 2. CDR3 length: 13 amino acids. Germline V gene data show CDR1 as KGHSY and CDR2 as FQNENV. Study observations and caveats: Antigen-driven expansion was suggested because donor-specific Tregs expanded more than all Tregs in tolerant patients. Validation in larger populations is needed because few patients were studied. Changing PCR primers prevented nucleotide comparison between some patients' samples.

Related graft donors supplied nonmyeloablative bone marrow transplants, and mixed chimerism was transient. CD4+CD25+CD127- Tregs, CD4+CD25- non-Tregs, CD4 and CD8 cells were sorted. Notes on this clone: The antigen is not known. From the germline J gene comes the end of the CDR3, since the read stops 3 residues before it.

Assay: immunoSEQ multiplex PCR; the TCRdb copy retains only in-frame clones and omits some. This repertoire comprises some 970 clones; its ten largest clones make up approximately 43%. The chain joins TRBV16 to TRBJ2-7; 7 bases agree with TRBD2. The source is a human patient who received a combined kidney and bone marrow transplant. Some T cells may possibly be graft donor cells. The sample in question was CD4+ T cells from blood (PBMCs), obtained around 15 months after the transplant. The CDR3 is CASSPSGAYEQYF. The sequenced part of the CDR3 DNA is TGTGCCAGCAGCCCGAGCGGGGCCTACGAG.